The present TCR beta chain was sequenced within a study of T-cell memory formation after mild COVID-19. Study summary: There were largely donor-specific TCR clusters.

General observations from the study: CD4/CD8 balance characterized clones contracting day 15 to 85, and CD4+ skew characterized later expanders. Pre-infection memory held some responding clones, suggesting pre-existing cross-reactive T cells responded. Most CD4+ clones that shrank were in CM and EM, while CD8+ ones turned up in EMRA.

The table lists this clonotype with a few counts. Its target is unknown. V shed 1 base and J shed 0 bases, with 10 bases lying between them. CDR3 length equals 15 residues. Looked up from germline, CDR1 is GTSNPN and CDR2 is SVGIG (reference sequence). TCRdb ran MiXCR on the 5' RACE reads and lists one entry per CDR3 protein. The sample lists about 610,000 distinct CDR3 sequences, roughly a sixth seen once, with just over 8% in the top ten. The sequence derives from an adult woman who had mild COVID-19 (a few samples of this study predate the infection). Cell type and time point are not known. The rearrangement uses TRBV30 and TRBJ1-3; D call uncertain. The sequenced sample consisted of PBMCs or a T cell subset sorted from them (not recorded which). For the CDR3, the DNA is TGTGCCTGGAGTGATATAGGGAGCTCTGGAAACACCATATATTTT. It yields the protein CAWSDIGSSGNTIYF.